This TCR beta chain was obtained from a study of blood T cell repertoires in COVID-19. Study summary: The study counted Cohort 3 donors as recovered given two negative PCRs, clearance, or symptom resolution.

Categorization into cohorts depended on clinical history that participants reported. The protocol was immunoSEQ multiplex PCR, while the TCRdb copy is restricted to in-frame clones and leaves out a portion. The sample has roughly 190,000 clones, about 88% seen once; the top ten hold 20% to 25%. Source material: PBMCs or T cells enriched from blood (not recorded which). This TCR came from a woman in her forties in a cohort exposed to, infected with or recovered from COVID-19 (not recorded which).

The CDR3 bases are TGTGCCAGCAGCCAGGGACAGGGGCCAGCGTACGAGCAGTACTTC. Its protein product is CASSQGQGPAYEQYF. The chain uses TRBV9 and TRBJ2-7, with 10 positions matching TRBD1. The CDR3 is made up of 15 amino acids. V shed 4 bases, J shed 4 bases, and the junction held 8 bases outside the gene matches. Germline loops: CDR1 SGDLS, CDR2 YYNGEE.